The present TCR beta chain was sequenced within a study of blood T cell repertoires in COVID-19. Whole-study context: COVID-19 samples from acute and convalescent phases originated in the United States, Italy and Spain. Sources were T cells, B-cell-depleted T cells, or PBMCs; the material itself was cDNA or gDNA.

There are 14 residues in the CDR3. V was trimmed by 8 bases and J by 2 bases, leaving 14 bases between them. Germline V gene lookup returns CDR1 SGDLS and CDR2 YYNGEE. How the authors handled the data: Nucleated cell number was recorded as an estimate derived from reference gene primer amplification. Sequenced by immunoSEQ multiplex PCR; TCRdb stores in-frame clones only, minus some. V, J and clone size are those of that table, while D and trimming were read from the DNA. The sample yields some 700,000 clones, 75% to 90% seen once. Sequenced input: peripheral blood. This clonotype was obtained from a young woman with acute or convalescent COVID-19. The chain recombines TRBV9 with TRBJ1-3; no clear D. The CDR3 DNA is TGTGCCAGTCGGCGCGGAACTACTGGAAACACCATATATTTT. Translating it yields CASRRGTTGNTIYF. The complete variable domain, with remaining parts taken from reference TRBV9 and TRBJ1-3, reads DSGVTQTPKHLITATGQRVTLRCSPRSGDLSVYWYQQSLDQGLQFLIQYYNGEERAKGNILERFSAQQFPDLHSELNLSSLELGDSALYFCASRRGTTGNTIYFGEGSWLTVV.